Here is one T cell receptor (beta chain) with its context. This specimen comes from a study of blood T cell repertoires in COVID-19. Study background: The origin of the acute and convalescent COVID-19 samples was the United States, Italy and Spain. The analysed material was cDNA or gDNA that came from T cells, B-cell-depleted T cells, or PBMCs.

Seattle's enrolled individuals joined amid active infection and were then monitored longitudinally. The CDR3 is 12 residues long. From germline, CDR1 is SGHAT and CDR2 FQNNGV. Trimming shortened V by 5 bases and J by 4 bases, and 7 bases separated the two germline ends. Original analysis: The authors estimated nucleated cell counts from reference gene primer amplification. Using immunoSEQ multiplex PCR, the repertoire was profiled, and TCRdb retains in-frame clones only, with some absent. That table gives V, J and clone size, and the DNA gave D and trimming. The table includes 150,000 or so clones, around 82% detected once.

What was sequenced was peripheral blood. This sequence was found in a middle-aged woman with COVID-19, enrolled during active disease. The chain employs TRBV11-2 and TRBJ2-3; D is undetermined. The CDR3 region is CASSPDSDTQYF. CDR3 sequence (DNA): TGTGCCAGCAGCCCAGACTCAGATACGCAGTATTTT.